The entry below describes one TCR beta chain. This sample was taken from a study of control samples from healthy donors and cancer patients. The table came from immunoSEQ multiplex PCR; TCRdb's copy has only in-frame clones and leaves some out. Found here are about 140,000 clones, more than 80% of them singletons; the top ten hold under 9%. The V gene's germline CDR1 is MNHEY and CDR2 SVGAGI. Trimming took off 2 bases at V and 7 bases at J, with 11 bases between the two ends. The length of the CDR3 is 13 residues. The chain recombines TRBV6-5 with TRBJ1-1; no firm D call. The receptor was isolated from a man between 18 and 35 years old in good health. The material sequenced was blood. This CDR3 is CASSYTVVHEAFF. The DNA of the CDR3 is TGTGCCAGCAGTTACACGGTTGTTCATGAAGCTTTCTTT.